One sample yielded the 30 T cell receptor beta chains listed below, sequenced in a study of T cell changes during pregnancy in multiple sclerosis. Using immunoSEQ multiplex PCR, the repertoire was profiled, and TCRdb retains in-frame clones only, with some absent. The table shows approximately 44,000 clones, with about nine tenths occurring only once. The specimen was CD4+ T cells from peripheral blood mononuclear cells, collected before pregnancy. The origin of the receptors is a female donor with multiple sclerosis, enrolled in a pregnancy study.

The V and J genes are TRBV19 and TRBJ1-6; 10 bases map to TRBD1. This CDR3 has 15 residues. Germline V gene data show CDR1 as LNHDA and CDR2 as SQIVND (reference sequence). The V and J ends lost 6 bases and 8 bases, in that order; junction bases with no gene match: 7. The CDR3 DNA follows: TGTGCCAGTAGAAGCCAGACAGGGGGCTATTCACCCCTCCACTTT. This gives the protein CASRSQTGGYSPLHF. Full variable domain (outside the CDR3, taken from reference TRBV19 and TRBJ1-6): DGGITQSPKYLFRKEGQNVTLSCEQNLNHDAMYWYRQDPGQGLRLIYYSQIVNDFQKGDIAEGYSVSREKKESFPLTVTSAQKNPTAFYLCASRSQTGGYSPLHFGNGTRLTVT.

This clone has only a few counts. The chain combines TRBV4-2 with TRBJ1-2, with D tentatively TRBD1 (6 bases). Germline V gene data show CDR1 as LGHNA and CDR2 as YNFKEQ. With 0 bases removed from V and 6 bases from J, the gap between germline ends came to 14 bases. The CDR3 is 15 residues long. The CDR3 spells CASSQDLAGDHGYTF. The CDR3 nucleotides are TGTGCCAGCAGCCAAGATTTGGCAGGGGACCATGGCTACACCTTC.

The genes are TRBV5-1 and TRBJ2-3; the match to TRBD2 covers 7 bases. Germline CDR1 reads SGHRS; CDR2 reads YFSETQ. After removal of 2 bases from V and 1 base from J, the junction contained 7 bases not matched to a gene. CDR3 length: 16 residues. CDR3 bases: TGCGCCAGCAGCTTCTGGCGACTAGCTGGCACAGATACGCAGTATTTT. Encoded protein: CASSFWRLAGTDTQYF.

This clone appeared once. The chain employs TRBV5-1 and TRBJ1-1; D ambiguous. This CDR3 contains 14 residues. V was pared by 0 bases and J by 0 bases, with 6 bases between. Looked up from germline, CDR1 is SGHRS and CDR2 is YFSETQ. CDR3: CASSLVAVNTEAFF. The CDR3 nucleotides are TGCGCCAGCAGCTTGGTGGCGGTGAACACTGAAGCTTTCTTT.

This chain connects TRBV5-1 to TRBJ1-4, with 9 bases lining up with TRBD1. Germline loops: CDR1 SGHRS, CDR2 YFSETQ. With 2 bases clipped from V and 8 bases from J, the junction kept 16 bases outside the gene matches. This CDR3 has 18 amino acids. CDR3 bases: TGCGCCAGCAGCTTACCGGGACAGGGAGCAATCGGGATAGAAAAACTGTTTTTT. As protein: CASSLPGQGAIGIEKLFF.

The rearrangement uses TRBV30 and TRBJ2-3; TRBD2 matches 8 bases. The ends lost 0 bases at V and 2 bases at J; junction bases unmatched: 4. CDR1 is GTSNPN and CDR2 is SVGIG in the germline V gene (reference sequence). The CDR3 is 15 amino acids. The CDR3 region has the DNA TGTGCCTGGAGTGTACGGGGGGGGCTCACAGATACGCAGTATTTT. It codes for CAWSVRGGLTDTQYF.

The V gene is TRBV12-5, the J gene TRBJ1-1; D possibly corresponds to TRBD1 (5 bases). The V end lost 5 bases, the J end lost 1 base, and 14 bases lay between the germline ends. This CDR3 is built from 15 residues. The germline gives CDR1 LGHNT, CDR2 FRNRAP. The CDR3 reads CASGPRTRRNTEAFF. DNA of the CDR3: TGTGCTAGTGGTCCCCGGACACGGAGGAACACTGAAGCTTTCTTT.

This rearrangement joins TRBV28 to TRBJ1-2; the D gene is possibly TRBD1 (6 bases). Trimming stripped 3 bases from V and 2 bases from J, with 13 bases between. Germline loops: CDR1 MDHEN, CDR2 SYDVKM. The CDR3 covers 15 residues. CDR3 sequence: CASSFPQGLNYGYTF. Written as DNA, the CDR3 is TGTGCCAGCAGTTTTCCTCAGGGGTTGAACTATGGCTACACCTTC.

The chain employs TRBV19 and TRBJ1-4; weak D call: TRBD1 (6 bases). This CDR3 has 14 residues. Germline V lookup: CDR1 LNHDA, CDR2 SQIVND (reference sequence). V lost 4 bases to trimming and J lost 8 bases, with 14 bases between them. CDR3 sequence reads: CASSTTGIGEKLFF. DNA of the CDR3: TGTGCCAGTAGTACCACAGGGATTGGGGAAAAACTGTTTTTT.

This chain links TRBV30 with TRBJ2-3; tentatively, D is TRBD2 (6 bases). In germline, CDR1 is GTSNPN, CDR2 SVGIG (reference sequence). The V and J ends lost 3 bases and 5 bases respectively, with 15 bases between them. This CDR3 spans 14 amino acids. CDR3 sequence reads: CAWSLGGILDTQYF. The CDR3 region has the DNA TGTGCCTGGAGCTTGGGAGGAATCTTAGATACGCAGTATTTT.

The chain carries TRBV27 and TRBJ1-1; no clear D gene. V lost 8 bases and J 4 bases, leaving 20 bases between the germline ends. This CDR3 contains 15 residues. Germline CDR1 and CDR2: MNHEY and SMNVEV (reference sequence). The CDR3 DNA reads as TGTGCCAGCCGCGACTCGGGAGTTTGGGGCACTGAAGCTTTCTTT. It encodes CASRDSGVWGTEAFF.

This clone turned up a few times. The chain couples TRBV5-1 to TRBJ1-6, with a tentative D call TRBD1 (5 bases). The CDR3 length is 15 residues. V lost 0 bases to trimming and J lost 6 bases, with 10 bases between them. Germline-derived CDR1 and CDR2 are SGHRS and YFSETQ. The CDR3 region has the DNA TGCGCCAGCAGCTTGGTACAGGAGGGTAATTCACCCCTCCACTTT. Its protein is CASSLVQEGNSPLHF.

The CDR3 bases are TGTGCCAGCAGCTTAGGCCCCCTAGGTGAAAAACTGTTTTTT. Amino acid sequence: CASSLGPLGEKLFF. The rearrangement links TRBV7-2 to TRBJ1-4; D is ambiguous. The CDR3 totals 14 residues. With 1 base removed from V and 7 bases from J, the gap between germline ends came to 10 bases. CDR1 SGHTA and CDR2 FQGNSA come from the germline V gene.

This sequence joins TRBV7-3 and TRBJ2-1, with 9 nucleotides matching TRBD2. V lost 7 bases, J lost 8 bases, and 12 bases stayed unmatched. The CDR3 is made up of 15 amino acids. The germline V gene encodes CDR1 SGHTA and CDR2 FQGTGA. The CDR3 reads CASTEGGGGGYEQFF. The DNA for the CDR3 is TGTGCCAGCACCGAAGGGGGCGGGGGGGGATATGAGCAGTTCTTC.

The chain has TRBV4-3 and TRBJ2-5; 9 nucleotides agree with TRBD1. Trimming at V came to 5 bases and at J to 2 bases, leaving 6 bases not matched to a gene. From germline, CDR1 is LGHNA and CDR2 YSLEER. CDR3 length: 15 amino acids. CDR3 nucleotides: TGCGCCAGCAGCTTCGACAGGGGGGGGCAAGAGACCCAGTACTTC. Translation gives CASSFDRGGQETQYF.

The chain employs TRBV7-3 and TRBJ1-2, with TRBD1 as a possible D gene (5 bases). CDR3 length: 14 amino acids. Trimming removed 5 bases at V and 1 base at J, with 11 bases between. The germline V gene has CDR1 SGHTA and CDR2 FQGTGA. The CDR3 DNA follows: TGTGCCAGCAGCCCGCACGGGGGTAACTATGGCTACACCTTC. It is translated as CASSPHGGNYGYTF.

V and J are TRBV5-6 and TRBJ1-1; 8 bases map to TRBD1. In germline, CDR1 is SGHDT, CDR2 YYEEEE. The junction had 10 bases not matched to a gene; V was cut back by 4 bases and J by 5 bases. The CDR3 length is 15 residues. The DNA of the CDR3 is TGTGCCAGCAGCCCCAGGGGGCTGAGGTGGACTGAAGCTTTCTTT. This codes for CASSPRGLRWTEAFF.

The V gene is TRBV7-9, the J gene TRBJ2-1; TRBD2 agrees at 8 bases. V shed 5 bases, J shed 5 bases, and the junction held 11 bases outside the gene matches. The length of the CDR3 is 16 residues. CDR1 is SEHNR and CDR2 is FQNEAQ in the germline V gene (reference sequence). This CDR3 reads CASSHGRGGADNEQFF. DNA for the CDR3: TGTGCCAGCAGCCATGGTCGGGGGGGGGCGGACAATGAGCAGTTCTTC.

The chain recombines TRBV7-2 with TRBJ1-2; 9 bases are a match to TRBD1. V dropped 4 bases and J dropped 6; count of bases not matched to a gene: 9. The CDR3 loop spans 15 amino acids. Germline V gene sequence: CDR1 SGHTA, CDR2 FQGNSA. CDR3 sequence: CASSSPGQGINGYTF. CDR3 nucleotide sequence: TGTGCCAGCAGCTCACCGGGACAGGGAATTAATGGCTACACCTTC.

This chain connects TRBV29-1 to TRBJ2-3, with D perhaps matching TRBD1 (5 bases). The CDR3 runs 12 residues. In germline, CDR1 is SQVTM, CDR2 ANQGSEA. CDR3 bases: TGCTCTTGTAAAGGGGACACAGATACGCAGTATTTT. This gives the protein CSCKGDTDTQYF.

J is TRBJ2-2 and V is TRBV4-3; 11 bases agree with TRBD2. J was trimmed by 6 bases and V by 0 bases; bases with no gene match: 12. This CDR3 is built from 19 residues. Germline assignment: CDR1 LGHNA and CDR2 YSLEER. The CDR3 DNA reads TGCGCCAGCAGCCAAGAGGGGACTAGCGGTCCCCCGGGCTCCGGGGAGCTGTTTTTT. Translating it yields CASSQEGTSGPPGSGELFF.

This chain links TRBV2 with TRBJ2-7; 9 bases are shared with TRBD1. The J segment lost 2 bases and the V segment lost 11 bases, leaving 7 bases of the junction unmatched. Germline-derived CDR1 and CDR2 are SNHLY and FYNNEI. The CDR3 contains 13 residues. The CDR3 sequence: CAGRGQGAYEQYF. In DNA form, the CDR3 reads TGTGCCGGCCGGGGACAGGGCGCCTACGAGCAGTACTTC.

This sequence joins TRBV6-5 and TRBJ2-7, with TRBD1 identical over 10 bases. Germline V gene data show CDR1 as MNHEY and CDR2 as SVGAGI. The CDR3 totals 16 residues. V dropped 2 bases and J dropped 3; count of bases not matched to a gene: 7. The CDR3 region is CASSYRTGTGVYEQYF. CDR3 nucleotides: TGTGCCAGCAGTTACCGGACCGGGACAGGGGTCTACGAGCAGTACTTC.

This clone is a singleton in its sample. The chain combines TRBV9 with TRBJ2-3; TRBD2 aligns across 8 bases. This CDR3 region has 16 residues. The V gene's germline CDR1 is SGDLS and CDR2 YYNGEE. V gave up 4 bases and J gave up 2 bases; unmatched junction bases: 9. The CDR3 spells CASSPYSGASTDTQYF. The CDR3 nucleotides are TGTGCCAGCAGCCCTTATAGCGGGGCCTCCACAGATACGCAGTATTTT.

The chain couples TRBV6-1 to TRBJ1-6; tentative D call: TRBD1 (6 bases). This CDR3 contains 14 residues. V was clipped by 5 bases and J by 7 bases, with 12 bases between them. Germline V CDR1 and CDR2: MNHNS, SASEGT. The CDR3 nucleotides are TGTGCCAGCAGTCACAGGGCGGGCAATTCACCCCTCCACTTT. This encodes CASSHRAGNSPLHF.

V and J are TRBV6-5 and TRBJ1-6; 7 nucleotides agree with TRBD1. Germline assignment: CDR1 MNHEY and CDR2 SVGAGI. CDR3 length: 15 amino acids. Trimming at V came to 6 bases and at J to 0 bases, leaving 2 bases not matched to a gene. CDR3 region: CASRWDSSYNSPLHF. CDR3 sequence (DNA): TGTGCCAGCAGGTGGGACAGCTCCTATAATTCACCCCTCCACTTT.

J is TRBJ2-1 and V is TRBV7-3; 11 bases align to TRBD2. The CDR3 is 16 amino acids. Germline trimming cut 0 bases from V and 9 bases from J; bases unmatched to any gene: 7. Looked up from germline, CDR1 is SGHTA and CDR2 is FQGTGA. CDR3 sequence: CASSLTVAGGPVEQFF. CDR3 nucleotide sequence: TGTGCCAGCAGCTTAACCGTAGCGGGGGGGCCGGTTGAGCAGTTCTTC.

CDR3 in amino acids: CATSRVLGQANSPLHF. Here the CDR3 DNA reads TGTGCCACCAGCAGAGTCCTGGGACAGGCCAATTCACCCCTCCACTTT. The V call is TRBV15, the J call TRBJ1-6, with 8 bases that match TRBD1. The J segment lost 7 bases and the V segment lost 1 base, leaving 6 bases of the junction unmatched. CDR1 is LNHNV and CDR2 is YYDKDF in the germline V gene (reference sequence). The CDR3 consists of 16 residues.

The V gene is TRBV7-2, the J gene TRBJ1-2; possibly TRBD1 for D (6 bases). Trimming shortened V by 4 bases and J by 0 bases, and 12 bases separated the two germline ends. The germline CDR1 and CDR2 sequences are SGHTA and FQGNSA. The CDR3 has 15 residues. The CDR3 DNA sequence: TGTGCCAGCAGCTCCGGACAGAACCCTAACTATGGCTACACCTTC. It encodes CASSSGQNPNYGYTF.

The table lists this clone with a count of one. The chain combines TRBV7-9 with TRBJ1-1; no clear D gene. CDR1 SEHNR and CDR2 FQNEAQ come from the germline V gene (reference sequence). V was shortened by 1 base and J by 0 bases, with 12 bases between the two germline ends. This CDR3 has 16 amino acids. CDR3 region: CASSLVLAGMNTEAFF. CDR3 coding DNA: TGTGCCAGCAGCTTAGTTCTAGCAGGCATGAACACTGAAGCTTTCTTT. Full variable domain (outside the CDR3, taken from reference TRBV7-9 and TRBJ1-1): DTGVSQNPRHKITKRGQNVTFRCDPISEHNRLYWYRQTLGQGPEFLTYFQNEAQLEKSRLLSDRFSAERPKGSFSTLEIQRTEQGDSAMYLCASSLVLAGMNTEAFFGQGTRLTVV.